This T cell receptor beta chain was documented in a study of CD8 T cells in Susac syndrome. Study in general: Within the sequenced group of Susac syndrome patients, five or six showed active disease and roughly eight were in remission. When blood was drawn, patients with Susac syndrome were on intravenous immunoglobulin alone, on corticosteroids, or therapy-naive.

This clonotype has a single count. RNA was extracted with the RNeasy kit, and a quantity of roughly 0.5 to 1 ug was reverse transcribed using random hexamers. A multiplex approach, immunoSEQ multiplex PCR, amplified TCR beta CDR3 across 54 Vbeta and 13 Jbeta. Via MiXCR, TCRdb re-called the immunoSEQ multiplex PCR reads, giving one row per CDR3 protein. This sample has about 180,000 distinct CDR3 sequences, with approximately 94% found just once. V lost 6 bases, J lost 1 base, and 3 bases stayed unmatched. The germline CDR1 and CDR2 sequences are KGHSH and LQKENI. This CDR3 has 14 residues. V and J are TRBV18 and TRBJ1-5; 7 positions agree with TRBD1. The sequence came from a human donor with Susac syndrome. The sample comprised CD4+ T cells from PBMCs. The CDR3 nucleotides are TGTGCCAGCTCGACAGGGTTAAGCAATCAGCCCCAGCATTTT. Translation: CASSTGLSNQPQHF. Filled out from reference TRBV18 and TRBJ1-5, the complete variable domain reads NAGVMQNPRHLVRRRGQEARLRCSPMKGHSHVYWYRQLPEEGLKFMVYLQKENIIDESGMPKERFSAEFPKEGPSILRIQQVVRGDSAAYFCASSTGLSNQPQHFGDGTRLSIL.